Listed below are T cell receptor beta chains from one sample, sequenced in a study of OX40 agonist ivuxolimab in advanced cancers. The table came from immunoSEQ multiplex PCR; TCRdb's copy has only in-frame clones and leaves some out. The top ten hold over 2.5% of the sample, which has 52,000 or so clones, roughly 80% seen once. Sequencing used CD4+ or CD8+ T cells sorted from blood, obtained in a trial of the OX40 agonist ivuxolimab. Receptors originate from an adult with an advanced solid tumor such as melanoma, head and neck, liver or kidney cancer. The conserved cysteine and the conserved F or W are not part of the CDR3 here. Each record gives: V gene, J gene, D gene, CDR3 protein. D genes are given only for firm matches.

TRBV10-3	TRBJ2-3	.	AISKDETNTQY
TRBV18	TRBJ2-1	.	ASSPAVPGSYNEQF
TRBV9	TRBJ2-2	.	ASRANRDTGELF
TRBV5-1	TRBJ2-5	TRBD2	ASSVTGTSTETQY
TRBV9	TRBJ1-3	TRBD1	ASSLWGTGVGNTIY
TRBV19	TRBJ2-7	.	ASSPEAYEQY
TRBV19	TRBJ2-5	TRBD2	ASSTVAGDQETQY
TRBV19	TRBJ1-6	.	ASSMAVVRTDNNSPLH
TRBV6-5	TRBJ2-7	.	ASSPDRIYEQY
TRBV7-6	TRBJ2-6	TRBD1	ASSLVRQGAANVLT
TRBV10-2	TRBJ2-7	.	ASRAGQNYEQY
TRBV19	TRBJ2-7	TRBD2	ASTAGVLGEQY
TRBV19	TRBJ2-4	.	ASSIDRAGGPKNIQY
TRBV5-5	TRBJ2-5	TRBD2	ASSSTLAGEETQY
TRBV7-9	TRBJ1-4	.	ASSLAFEYIRETNEKLF
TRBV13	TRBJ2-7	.	ASSLGQASEQY
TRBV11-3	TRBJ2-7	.	ASSLGAKIGEQY
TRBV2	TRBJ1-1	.	ASSRSTEAF
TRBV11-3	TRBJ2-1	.	ASSLAAGLAHIEQF
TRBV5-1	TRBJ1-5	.	ASSSGFNQPQH
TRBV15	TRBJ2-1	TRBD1	ATSRGPGTGRF
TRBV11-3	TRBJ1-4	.	ASSLRTFGRAATNEKLF
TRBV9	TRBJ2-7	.	ASSASSEGLEQY
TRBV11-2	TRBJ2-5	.	ASSFQAGALRETQY
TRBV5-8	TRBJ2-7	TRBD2	ASSLFLAGGFIYEQY
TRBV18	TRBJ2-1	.	ASSPGHRSYNEQF
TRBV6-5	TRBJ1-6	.	ASSYSGPYNSPLH
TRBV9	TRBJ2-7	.	ASSVSSSPRRDEQY
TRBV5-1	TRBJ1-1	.	ASSLGRGSEAF
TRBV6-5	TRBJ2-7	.	ASIGRTGLSYEQY
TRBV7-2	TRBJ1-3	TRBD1	ASSSPPTGPSGNTIY
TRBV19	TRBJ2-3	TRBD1	ASTDRGGFHTQY
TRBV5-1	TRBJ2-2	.	ASSLYPGELF
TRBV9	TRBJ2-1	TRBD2	ASSVGLGMVGTSGYNEQF
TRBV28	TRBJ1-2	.	ASSLDFGGGYT
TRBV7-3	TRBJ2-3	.	ASCASVSDTQY
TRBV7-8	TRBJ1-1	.	ASLARVDSAEAF
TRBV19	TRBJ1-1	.	ASSPRGVGTEAF